Sequencing of this T cell receptor (beta chain) was carried out in a study of technical replicates of blood from several donors (dated by TCRdb to about 2017). About this clone itself: Its antigen is still unknown. Per-base qualities were not stored, and no clone one base away is much larger.

The trim is 4 bases for V and 4 bases for J, with a gap of 10 bases between the germline ends. The CDR3 runs 12 amino acids, cysteine and phenylalanine included. Of all the DNA, just the CDR3 is kept, 36 bases in frame from base 1. Per the germline V gene, SQVTM is the CDR1 and ANQGSEA is the CDR2. Libraries were prepared through the immunoSEQ multiplex PCR assay. TCRdb took this table from immuneACCESS and kept in-frame rearrangements with V and J called. Such tables lack part of the clones; where checked against another copy, unresolved V genes explain under half of the gap, and the rest is unexplained. Within this sample are approximately 70,000 clones, with approximately 90% of them counted one time only. Clones ranked in the top ten supply 4.5% to 5% of the sample.

The material sequenced was PBMCs. This receptor was obtained from a human donor in good health. Some clones in this sample may be carry-over from other donors' samples. The receptor chain draws on TRBV29-1 and TRBJ1-2; the D segment cannot be called with confidence. The sequenced DNA is TGCAGCGTTGGTCTGGGCACCTATGGCTACACCTTC. It encodes CSVGLGTYGYTF. With all but the CDR3 taken from the reference TRBV29-1 and TRBJ1-2 genes, the full variable domain is: SAVISQKPSRDICQRGTSLTIQCQVDSQVTMMFWYRQQPGQSLTLIATANQGSEATYESGFVIDKFPISRPNLTFSTLTVSNMSPEDSSIYLCSVGLGTYGYTFGSGTRLTVV.